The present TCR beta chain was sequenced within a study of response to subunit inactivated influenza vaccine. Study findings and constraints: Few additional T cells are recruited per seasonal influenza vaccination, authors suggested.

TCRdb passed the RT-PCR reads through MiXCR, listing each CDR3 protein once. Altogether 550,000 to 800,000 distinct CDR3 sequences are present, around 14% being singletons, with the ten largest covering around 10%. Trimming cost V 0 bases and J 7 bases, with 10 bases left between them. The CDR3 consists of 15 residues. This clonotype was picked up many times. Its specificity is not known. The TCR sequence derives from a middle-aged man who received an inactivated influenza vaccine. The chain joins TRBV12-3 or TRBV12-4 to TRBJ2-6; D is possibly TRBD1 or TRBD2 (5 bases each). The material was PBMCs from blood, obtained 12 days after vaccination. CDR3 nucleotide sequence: TGTGCCAGCAGTTTAGCCCAGGGAGTTGCCAACGTCCTGACTTTC. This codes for CASSLAQGVANVLTF.